The T cell receptor beta chain described here comes from a study of blood T cell repertoires in COVID-19. For the study at large: T cells, B-cell-depleted T cells, or PBMCs provided the cDNA or gDNA that served as material.

This clone has just a few counts. Germline V CDR1 and CDR2: SNHLY, FYNNEI. CDR3 length: 14 amino acids. V shed 5 bases and J shed 4 bases, with 14 bases lying between them. TCRdb's copy holds only in-frame clones and misses some; the assay was immunoSEQ multiplex PCR. This table holds 150,000 to 200,000 clones, under 85% found once. Sequencing was performed on peripheral blood. This sequence originates from a man aged 60-69 years with active or convalescent COVID-19. The chain employs TRBV2 and TRBJ1-2, with D possibly TRBD1 on 5 matching bases. The CDR3 protein is CASSPQEPAYGYTF. CDR3 nucleotides: TGTGCCAGCAGTCCACAGGAACCGGCCTATGGCTACACCTTC.